This T cell receptor (beta chain) comes out of a study of T cells after yellow fever vaccination. Study outcomes and limitations: Clonotypes shared by both compartments, CD4 and CD8, made up a small share. Booster sampling recovered most clones from primary vaccination (approximately 96% CD4, around 88% CD8).

This clonotype was detected only a few times. The antigen is undetermined. Germline trimming cut 6 bases from V and 5 bases from J; bases unmatched to any gene: 6. Germline V gene lookup returns CDR1 SEHNR and CDR2 FQNEAQ (reference sequence). CDR3 length: 14 residues. TCR cDNA, made by 5'RACE template switching, carried an added universal primer site and UMIs. TCRdb re-derived calls from the 5' RACE reads in MiXCR, one entry per CDR3 protein. Counted here are about 550,000 distinct CDR3 sequences, 15% to 20% occurring once; the ten biggest clones make up roughly 13%. The sequence was obtained from a man aged 25-40 years who received the YFV17D yellow fever vaccine. Here the sequenced sample was PBMCs, taken 15 days after the yellow fever booster vaccination. J is TRBJ2-3 and V is TRBV7-9, with TRBD2 matching 9 bases. The CDR3 is CASRIAGERDTQYF. The CDR3 coding sequence is TGTGCCAGCAGGATAGCGGGAGAGAGAGATACGCAGTATTTT.